The source of this T cell receptor beta chain is a study of long-term antiretroviral therapy in people with HIV. Sequencing used immunoSEQ v3.0 at survey level. The assay was immunoSEQ multiplex PCR, and TCRdb's table has in-frame clones only and misses some. The data show 15,000 to 20,000 clones, around 79% seen once. Study-wide findings and caveats: No data were available on ART adherence, viral resistance or therapy changes. Diversity measured after ART increased yet remained under transplant donor controls. Specimen acquisition occurred between the mid-2000s and the late 2010s, potentially under older ART regimens.

Without exception, participants with HIV were treated in the United States. Germline CDR1 reads SGHTA; CDR2 reads FQGNSA. This CDR3 has 15 amino acids. Trimming took off 0 bases at V and 6 bases at J, with 12 bases between the two ends. As regards this clone: The target antigen is unknown.

This sample comprised unsorted PBMCs, obtained 2.3 years after starting antiretroviral therapy. V gene TRBV7-2 combines with J gene TRBJ1-5; D may be TRBD1 (5 bases). This receptor was obtained from a woman between 35 and 50 years old with HIV. CDR3 in amino acids: CASSLAGRGSQPQHF. CDR3 DNA: TGTGCCAGCAGCTTAGCAGGAAGGGGTAGTCAGCCCCAGCATTTT.